The 24 T cell receptor beta chains presented below share a single source sample, sequenced in a study of T cell responses to AZD1222 COVID-19 vaccine. Assay used: immunoSEQ multiplex PCR; TCRdb lists only in-frame clones, some missing. The table lists roughly 130,000 clones, about 93% of them singletons. Here the sequenced sample was peripheral blood, taken on day 0 of AZD1222 vaccination. The source is an adult in good health.

This sequence joins TRBV27 and TRBJ2-5, with 7 bases fitting TRBD1. Unmatched junction bases numbered 18, after V lost 3 bases and J lost 5 bases. In germline, CDR1 is MNHEY, CDR2 SMNVEV (reference sequence). This CDR3 has 18 amino acids. The CDR3: CASSLGRPRQGRLETQYF. CDR3 DNA: TGTGCCAGCAGTTTGGGGAGACCTCGACAGGGACGTTTGGAGACCCAGTACTTC.

The genes are TRBV30 and TRBJ1-4; unclear D gene. The CDR3 runs 13 residues. Per the germline V gene, CDR1 is GTSNPN and CDR2 is SVGIG (reference sequence). The germline V and J ends were trimmed by 5 bases and 8 bases, with 15 bases remaining between them. CDR3 sequence (DNA): TGTGCCTGGGGAAGGCAGGAAAGGGAAAAACTGTTTTTT. This sequence encodes CAWGRQEREKLFF.

V usage is TRBV27 and J usage is TRBJ2-4, with a tentative D call TRBD1 (6 bases). Germline CDR1 reads MNHEY; CDR2 reads SMNVEV (reference sequence). This CDR3 has 14 amino acids. Trimming removed 5 bases from V and 7 bases from J, with 15 bases in between. CDR3 bases: TGTGCCAGCAGTACCAACAGGGCCCCCAACATTCAGTACTTC. This sequence encodes CASSTNRAPNIQYF.

This sequence joins TRBV20-1 and TRBJ2-7; 8 bases align to TRBD2. The germline gives CDR1 DFQATT, CDR2 SNEGSKA (reference sequence). V lost 3 bases, J lost 7 bases, and 8 bases stayed unmatched. CDR3 length: 13 residues. The CDR3 DNA follows: TGCAGTGCTAGTAGCGGGGATGTAGGGGAGCAGTACTTC. It translates to CSASSGDVGEQYF.

CDR3 region: CASSFTGTGMTDTQYF. CDR3 sequence (DNA): TGTGCCAGCAGCTTTACCGGGACAGGGATGACAGATACGCAGTATTTT. The J gene is TRBJ2-3, the V gene TRBV7-9; 9 bases fit TRBD1. V gave up 3 bases and J gave up 3 bases; unmatched junction bases: 7. The germline V gene has CDR1 SEHNR and CDR2 FQNEAQ (reference sequence). The CDR3 loop spans 16 amino acids.

V is TRBV7-2 and J is TRBJ1-1, with D perhaps matching TRBD1 (5 bases). Looked up from germline, CDR1 is SGHTA and CDR2 is FQGNSA. There are 16 residues in the CDR3. The ends were cut back, 1 base at V and 1 base at J, with 13 bases in the middle. CDR3 sequence (DNA): TGTGCCAGCAGCTTAGTAGGGTGGGGACCGAACACTGAAGCTTTCTTT. This sequence encodes CASSLVGWGPNTEAFF.

This chain links TRBV5-1 with TRBJ1-2; D is perhaps TRBD1 (6 bases). In germline, CDR1 is SGHRS, CDR2 YFSETQ. This CDR3 is built from 15 residues. Trimming stripped 1 base from V and 4 bases from J, with 14 bases between. CDR3 DNA sequence: TGCGCCAGCAGCTTGTCGGGACAACCCGGCTATGGCTACACCTTC. Translation gives CASSLSGQPGYGYTF.

This clone was counted between two and nine times. The V and J genes are TRBV7-2 and TRBJ1-5, with D possibly matching TRBD1 (6 bases). Looked up from germline, CDR1 is SGHTA and CDR2 is FQGNSA. The CDR3 contains 15 residues. V lost 3 bases, J lost 1 base, and 10 bases lay in between. This CDR3 reads CASSFKGGSNQPQHF. For the CDR3, the DNA is TGTGCCAGCAGCTTCAAGGGGGGGAGCAATCAGCCCCAGCATTTT. Together with reference TRBV7-2 and TRBJ1-5, the CDR3 gives the full variable domain: GAGVSQSPSNKVTEKGKDVELRCDPISGHTALYWYRQSLGQGLEFLIYFQGNSAPDKSGLPSDRFSAERTGGSVSTLTIQRTQQEDSAVYLCASSFKGGSNQPQHFGDGTRLSIL.

This clone has only a few counts. The gene calls are TRBV28 and TRBJ1-4, with a possible D match to TRBD1 (5 bases). The CDR3 spans 14 residues. Germline CDR1 MDHEN, CDR2 SYDVKM. V gave up 6 bases and J gave up 8 bases, with 16 bases separating them. The CDR3 bases are TGTGCCAGCAGCCCCCTCGCCGGGGGAGAAAAACTGTTTTTT. Its protein is CASSPLAGGEKLFF.

This chain joins TRBV27 and TRBJ1-5, with D tentatively TRBD1 (5 bases). Germline CDR1 is MNHEY and CDR2 is SMNVEV (reference sequence). The CDR3 totals 14 residues. V lost 8 bases and J 4 bases, leaving 15 bases between the germline ends. The DNA of the CDR3 is TGTGCCAGCCGCCCGGCAGGGATTAATCAGCCCCAGCATTTT. This codes for CASRPAGINQPQHF.

The rearrangement uses TRBV5-6 and TRBJ1-2; D is uncertain. The CDR3 is 14 residues long. V dropped 0 bases and J dropped 4 bases, with 10 bases sitting between them. Germline V CDR1 and CDR2: SGHDT, YYEEEE. The chain's CDR3 is CASSLGESGYGYTF. DNA for the CDR3: TGTGCCAGCAGCTTGGGAGAGTCTGGCTATGGCTACACCTTC.

The chain is built from TRBV19 and TRBJ2-7; no firm D call. CDR1 is LNHDA and CDR2 is SQIVND in the germline V gene (reference sequence). This CDR3 contains 14 residues. Trimming pared 1 base from V and 2 bases from J, leaving 9 bases between. This CDR3 reads CASSIGGVAYEQYF. The CDR3 coding sequence is TGTGCCAGTAGTATAGGAGGAGTAGCCTACGAGCAGTACTTC.

V is TRBV4-2 and J is TRBJ1-5; no clear D gene. Germline V gives CDR1 LGHNA, CDR2 YNFKEQ. This CDR3 spans 16 amino acids. V was shortened by 0 bases and J by 1 base, with 10 bases between the two germline ends. CDR3 DNA sequence: TGTGCCAGCAGCCAAGAATCCGAACCGAGCAATCAGCCCCAGCATTTT. Encoded protein: CASSQESEPSNQPQHF.

This clone was recorded only once. V usage is TRBV25-1 and J usage is TRBJ1-1; D is unresolved. V dropped 1 base and J dropped 3 bases, with 6 bases sitting between them. The CDR3 extends over 13 amino acids. The germline gives CDR1 MGHDK, CDR2 SYGVNS. CDR3 in amino acids: CASSEFRYTEAFF. As DNA, the CDR3 is TGTGCCAGCAGTGAATTCAGATACACTGAAGCTTTCTTT.

The gene calls are TRBV6-6 and TRBJ2-3, with D perhaps given as TRBD1 or TRBD2 (7 bases each). The V gene lost 5 bases and the J gene lost 4 bases, with 13 bases spanning the gap. Germline V gene data show CDR1 as MNHNY and CDR2 as SVGAGI (reference sequence). The CDR3 has 14 residues. The CDR3 is CASSKQGRADTQYF. For the CDR3, the DNA is TGTGCCAGCAGTAAACAGGGGAGGGCAGATACGCAGTATTTT.

The V gene is TRBV11-2, the J gene TRBJ1-5; D remains ambiguous. Germline V CDR1 and CDR2: SGHAT, FQNNGV. The V end was cut by 3 bases, the J end by 10 bases, with 13 bases between. The CDR3 totals 13 residues. The CDR3 loop is CASSFSRLDPQHF. The CDR3 DNA reads as TGTGCCAGCAGCTTCTCCAGGCTGGACCCCCAGCATTTT.

This clone occurred once. V usage is TRBV28 and J usage is TRBJ2-1; no clear D. V shed 1 base and J shed 11 bases, with 6 bases lying between them. The V gene's germline CDR1 is MDHEN and CDR2 SYDVKM. The CDR3 extends over 11 amino acids. DNA for the CDR3: TGTGCCAGCAGTTTATCCAGGCAGCAGTTCTTC. Residues: CASSLSRQQFF. Variable domain in full (rest from reference TRBV28 and TRBJ2-1): DVKVTQSSRYLVKRTGEKVFLECVQDMDHENMFWYRQDPGLGLRLIYFSYDVKMKEKGDIPEGYSVSREKKERFSLILESASTNQTSMYLCASSLSRQQFFGPGTRLTVL.

This clone is a singleton in its sample. The genes are TRBV19 and TRBJ1-5; 9 bases align to TRBD1. Germline lookup yields CDR1 LNHDA and CDR2 SQIVND (reference sequence). The CDR3 is made up of 15 amino acids. With V trimmed by 10 bases and J by 4 bases, 11 bases remained unmatched. The CDR3 sequence is CATQLEGTGNQPQHF. In DNA, the CDR3 is TGTGCCACCCAGTTGGAGGGGACAGGGAATCAGCCCCAGCATTTT.

V gene TRBV12-3 or TRBV12-4 combines with J gene TRBJ2-5, with D tentatively TRBD2 (6 bases). The CDR3 is made up of 11 amino acids. Trimming pared 6 bases from V and 8 bases from J, leaving 10 bases between. CDR3 sequence (DNA): TGTGCCAGCAGCTGGGGGGAAACCCAGTACTTC. Translating gives CASSWGETQYF.

The rearrangement joins TRBV19 to TRBJ2-3; tentatively, D is TRBD2 (6 bases). Trimming left V 0 bases short and J 4 bases short, with 14 bases between. The CDR3 runs to 16 residues. Germline V CDR1 and CDR2: LNHDA, SQIVND (reference sequence). For the CDR3, the DNA is TGTGCCAGTAGTATAGACGAGAGGAGGGAGTCAGATACGCAGTATTTT. Translated: CASSIDERRESDTQYF. Based on the CDR3 plus reference TRBV19 and TRBJ2-3, the full variable domain is DGGITQSPKYLFRKEGQNVTLSCEQNLNHDAMYWYRQDPGQGLRLIYYSQIVNDFQKGDIAEGYSVSREKKESFPLTVTSAQKNPTAFYLCASSIDERRESDTQYFGPGTRLTVL.

The chain couples TRBV19 to TRBJ2-7; D is perhaps TRBD2 (5 bases). V was shortened by 1 base and J by 0 bases, with 10 bases between the two germline ends. The CDR3 spans 15 residues. CDR1 and CDR2 (germline): LNHDA, SQIVND (reference sequence). The CDR3 reads CASSIVASSSYEQYF. The CDR3 nucleotides read TGTGCCAGTAGTATAGTAGCGTCTAGCTCCTACGAGCAGTACTTC.

The gene calls are TRBV25-1 and TRBJ1-1, with D maybe TRBD1 (5 bases). The germline CDR1 and CDR2 sequences are MGHDK and SYGVNS. The CDR3 consists of 14 residues. V lost 7 bases, J lost 2 bases, and 14 bases lay in between. CDR3: CASTRGDGNTEAFF. CDR3 nucleotides: TGTGCCAGCACCCGGGGGGACGGAAACACTGAAGCTTTCTTT.

This rearrangement joins TRBV19 to TRBJ1-5; a possible D gene is TRBD1 (6 bases). V was pared by 7 bases and J by 5 bases, with 15 bases between. CDR1 and CDR2 (germline): LNHDA, SQIVND (reference sequence). The CDR3 totals 14 residues. CDR3 sequence: CASNPRTADQPQHF. DNA for the CDR3: TGTGCCAGTAACCCACGGACAGCGGATCAGCCCCAGCATTTT.

The CDR3 nucleotides are TGTGCCAGTAGTACGGGACTAGACCCCGTTGATGAGCAGTTCTTC. It specifies CASSTGLDPVDEQFF. This sequence joins TRBV19 and TRBJ2-1; 8 bases fit TRBD2. The germline gives CDR1 LNHDA, CDR2 SQIVND (reference sequence). The J segment lost 8 bases and the V segment lost 4 bases, leaving 10 bases of the junction unmatched. There are 15 residues in the CDR3. The entire variable domain, with the rest obtained from reference TRBV19 and TRBJ2-1, is as follows: DGGITQSPKYLFRKEGQNVTLSCEQNLNHDAMYWYRQDPGQGLRLIYYSQIVNDFQKGDIAEGYSVSREKKESFPLTVTSAQKNPTAFYLCASSTGLDPVDEQFFGPGTRLTVL.